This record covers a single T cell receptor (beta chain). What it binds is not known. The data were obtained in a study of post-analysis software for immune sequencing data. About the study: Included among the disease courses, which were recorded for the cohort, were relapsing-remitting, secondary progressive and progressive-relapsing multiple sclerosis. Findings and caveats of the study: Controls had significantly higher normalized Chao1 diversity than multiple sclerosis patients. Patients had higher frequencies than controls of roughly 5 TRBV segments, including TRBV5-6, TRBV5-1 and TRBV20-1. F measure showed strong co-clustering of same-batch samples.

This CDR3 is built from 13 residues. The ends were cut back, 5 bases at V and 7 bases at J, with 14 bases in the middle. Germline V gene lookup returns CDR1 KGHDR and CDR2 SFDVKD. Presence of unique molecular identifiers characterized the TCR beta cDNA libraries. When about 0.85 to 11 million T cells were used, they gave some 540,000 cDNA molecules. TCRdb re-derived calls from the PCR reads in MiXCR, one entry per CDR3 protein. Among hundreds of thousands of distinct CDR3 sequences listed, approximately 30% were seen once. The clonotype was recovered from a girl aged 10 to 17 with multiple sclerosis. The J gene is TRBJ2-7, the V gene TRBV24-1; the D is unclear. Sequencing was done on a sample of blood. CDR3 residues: CATSGRRYNEQYF. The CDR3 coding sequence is TGTGCCACCAGTGGCCGCAGGTACAATGAGCAGTACTTC.